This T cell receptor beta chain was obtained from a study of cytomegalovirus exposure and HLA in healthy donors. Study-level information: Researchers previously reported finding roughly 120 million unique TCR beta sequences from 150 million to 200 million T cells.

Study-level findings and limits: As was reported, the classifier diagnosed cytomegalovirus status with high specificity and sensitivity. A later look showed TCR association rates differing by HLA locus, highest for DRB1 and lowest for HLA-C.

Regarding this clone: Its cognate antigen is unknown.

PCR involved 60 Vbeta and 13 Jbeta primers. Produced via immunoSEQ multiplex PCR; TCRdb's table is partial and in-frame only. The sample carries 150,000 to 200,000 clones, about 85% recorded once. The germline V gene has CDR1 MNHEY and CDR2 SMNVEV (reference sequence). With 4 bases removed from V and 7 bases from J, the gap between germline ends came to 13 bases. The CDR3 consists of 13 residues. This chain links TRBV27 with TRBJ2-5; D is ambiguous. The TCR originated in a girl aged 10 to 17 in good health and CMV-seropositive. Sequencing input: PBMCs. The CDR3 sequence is CASSSILTGTQYF. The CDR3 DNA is TGTGCCAGCAGTTCAATTCTCACCGGGACCCAGTACTTC.